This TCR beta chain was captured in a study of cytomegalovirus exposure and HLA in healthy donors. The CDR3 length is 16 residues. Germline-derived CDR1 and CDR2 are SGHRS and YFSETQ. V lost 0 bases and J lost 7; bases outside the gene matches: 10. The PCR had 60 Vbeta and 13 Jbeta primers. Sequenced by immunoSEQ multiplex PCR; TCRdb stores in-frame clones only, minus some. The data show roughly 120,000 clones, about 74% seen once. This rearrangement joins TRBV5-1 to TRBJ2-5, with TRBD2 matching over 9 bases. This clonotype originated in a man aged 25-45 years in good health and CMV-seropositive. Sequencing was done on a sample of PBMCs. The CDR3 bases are TGCGCCAGCAGCTTGGCGGCTAGCGGGGCGCGGGGGACCCAGTACTTC. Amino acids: CASSLAASGARGTQYF.